This T cell receptor beta chain was profiled in a study of tissue T cells after allogeneic stem cell transplantation. This clone was found a few times. Clones were read by immunoSEQ multiplex PCR, and TCRdb kept only the in-frame ones, dropping some. The table includes 8,000 to 10,000 clones, 65% detected once. Germline loops: CDR1 SNHLY, CDR2 FYNNEI. J was trimmed by 1 base and V by 7 bases; bases with no gene match: 10. The CDR3 sequence is 18 residues long. V gene TRBV2 combines with J gene TRBJ2-3; 14 bases fit TRBD2. This TCR was recovered from an older male donor with lung cancer. Source: tissue from the stomach, taken at autopsy. CDR3 region: CASITGTSGGPRTDTQYF. As DNA, the CDR3 is TGTGCCAGCATTACCGGGACTAGCGGGGGACCTCGCACAGATACGCAGTATTTT.